The sequence of this TCR beta chain was determined in a study of cytomegalovirus exposure and HLA in healthy donors. Study-wide points: In a later analysis, productive TCRs from donors in an Asian-associated ancestry cluster reportedly carried fewer N-insertions than the cohort mean.

It was with 60 Vbeta and 13 Jbeta primers that the PCR ran. This table comes from immunoSEQ multiplex PCR, and its TCRdb copy is limited to in-frame clones, with some not included. The data show about 150,000 clones, with around 80% seen just once and approximately 4% held by the top ten. V lost 5 bases to trimming and J lost 0 bases, with 11 bases between them. The V gene's germline CDR1 is MNHEY and CDR2 SVGAGI. The CDR3 extends over 15 amino acids. Concerning this clone itself: Its antigen is as yet unknown.

This clonotype was obtained from a woman in her 40s in good health and CMV-seronegative. The J gene is TRBJ1-3, the V gene TRBV6-5; D unresolved. The sample comprised PBMCs. CDR3 in amino acids: CASSTVGSSGNTIYF. Here the CDR3 DNA reads TGTGCCAGCAGTACGGTGGGCAGCTCTGGAAACACCATATATTTT.